Listed below are T cell receptor beta chains from one sample, sequenced in a study of PD-1 blockade in classical Hodgkin lymphoma. Sequencing was performed with immunoSEQ multiplex PCR; in TCRdb, only in-frame clones are kept and a portion is missing. The table has over 50,000 clones, 65% to 85% seen once. The starting material was peripheral blood mononuclear cells (PBMCs), obtained at baseline. The receptor set was obtained from a human donor with classical Hodgkin lymphoma. Both conserved end residues are part of each CDR3. A D gene is named only where the DNA matches it firmly. Clone size is not always given. Where it is, it says once, few, many or a class for expanded clones.

V gene: TRBV13
clone size: .
D gene: TRBD1
J gene: TRBJ1-2
CDR3 protein: CASSSRQGEGGYTF
CDR3 DNA: TGTGCCAGCAGCTCCCGACAGGGGGAGGGTGGCTACACCTTC

V gene: TRBV10-3
clone size: .
D gene: TRBD1
J gene: TRBJ1-1
CDR3 protein: CAIREDGQVWATEAFF
CDR3 DNA: TGTGCCATCAGAGAGGATGGACAGGTCTGGGCCACTGAAGCTTTCTTT

V gene: TRBV12-5
clone size: .
D gene: .
J gene: TRBJ1-5
CDR3 protein: CASGLRPNQPQHF
CDR3 DNA: TGTGCTAGTGGGCTCCGACCCAATCAGCCCCAGCATTTT

V gene: TRBV27
clone size: .
D gene: TRBD2
J gene: TRBJ2-1
CDR3 protein: CASSFGGAYNEQFF
CDR3 DNA: TGTGCCAGCAGTTTTGGGGGGGCCTACAATGAGCAGTTCTTC

V gene: TRBV5-8
clone size: .
D gene: .
J gene: TRBJ1-3
CDR3 protein: CASSAYPGLTSSGNTIYF
CDR3 DNA: TGTGCCAGCAGCGCCTACCCGGGACTTACGTCTTCTGGAAACACCATATATTTT

V gene: TRBV7-2
clone size: .
D gene: TRBD2
J gene: TRBJ2-1
CDR3 protein: CASSQLGTSGSNEQFF
CDR3 DNA: TGTGCCAGCAGCCAGTTGGGGACTAGCGGGAGTAATGAGCAGTTCTTC

V gene: TRBV19
clone size: .
D gene: .
J gene: TRBJ2-1
CDR3 protein: CASSIQLAYNEQFF
CDR3 DNA: TGTGCCAGTAGTATACAGCTAGCTTACAATGAGCAGTTCTTC

V gene: TRBV7-8
clone size: .
D gene: .
J gene: TRBJ2-5
CDR3 protein: CASSYGRRQGTQYF
CDR3 DNA: TGTGCCAGCAGCTATGGGAGGAGGCAAGGGACCCAGTACTTC

V gene: TRBV7-9
clone size: .
D gene: .
J gene: TRBJ2-1
CDR3 protein: CASSTPTASRNEQFF
CDR3 DNA: TGTGCCAGCAGCACGCCGACAGCCTCTAGGAATGAGCAGTTCTTC

V gene: TRBV2
clone size: .
D gene: .
J gene: TRBJ2-2
CDR3 protein: CASSQDRAGRGQSGELFF
CDR3 DNA: TGTGCCAGCAGCCAGGACAGGGCAGGGAGGGGGCAGTCCGGGGAGCTGTTTTTT

V gene: TRBV29-1
clone size: .
D gene: TRBD2
J gene: TRBJ2-1
CDR3 protein: CSVDSARGSYNEQFF
CDR3 DNA: TGCAGCGTTGATTCTGCGCGGGGGTCCTACAATGAGCAGTTCTTC

V gene: TRBV4-1
clone size: .
D gene: .
J gene: TRBJ1-1
CDR3 protein: CASSQDRMNTEAFF
CDR3 DNA: TGCGCCAGCAGCCAGGATCGAATGAACACTGAAGCTTTCTTT

V gene: TRBV5-4
clone size: .
D gene: TRBD1
J gene: TRBJ2-5
CDR3 protein: CASSLPGTALQETQYF
CDR3 DNA: TGTGCCAGCAGCTTGCCCGGGACAGCCCTCCAAGAGACCCAGTACTTC

V gene: TRBV2
clone size: .
D gene: .
J gene: TRBJ1-5
CDR3 protein: CASSRTDSNQPQHF
CDR3 DNA: TGTGCCAGCAGTCGGACGGATAGCAATCAGCCCCAGCATTTT

V gene: TRBV30
clone size: .
D gene: .
J gene: TRBJ1-2
CDR3 protein: CALGRVLGYTF
CDR3 DNA: TGTGCCCTGGGGAGGGTTCTCGGCTACACCTTC

V gene: TRBV5-6
clone size: once
D gene: .
J gene: TRBJ1-4
CDR3 protein: CASSLGPGPSNEKLFF
CDR3 DNA: TGTGCCAGCAGCCTTGGTCCGGGACCGTCTAATGAAAAACTGTTTTTT

V gene: TRBV7-9
clone size: .
D gene: TRBD2
J gene: TRBJ2-1
CDR3 protein: CASSPLAGAVYNEQFF
CDR3 DNA: TGTGCCAGCAGCCCGTTAGCGGGTGCCGTCTACAATGAGCAGTTCTTC

V gene: TRBV6-1
clone size: .
D gene: TRBD1
J gene: TRBJ2-7
CDR3 protein: CASRSGGFYEQYF
CDR3 DNA: TGTGCCAGCAGATCAGGGGGATTTTACGAGCAGTACTTC

V gene: TRBV5-4
clone size: .
D gene: .
J gene: TRBJ2-2
CDR3 protein: CASSRERVANTGELFF
CDR3 DNA: TGTGCCAGCTCCCGGGAGCGCGTCGCGAACACCGGGGAGCTGTTTTTT

V gene: TRBV11-3
clone size: .
D gene: .
J gene: TRBJ1-4
CDR3 protein: CASSLMAYEKLFF
CDR3 DNA: TGTGCCAGCAGCTTAATGGCTTATGAAAAACTGTTTTTT

V gene: TRBV19
clone size: few
D gene: .
J gene: TRBJ2-3
CDR3 protein: CASSIRRQGDTQYF
CDR3 DNA: TGTGCCAGTAGTATAAGAAGGCAGGGGGATACGCAGTATTTT

V gene: TRBV30
clone size: .
D gene: TRBD1
J gene: TRBJ1-5
CDR3 protein: CAWSLGGGGFSNQPQHF
CDR3 DNA: TGTGCCTGGAGTCTCGGAGGGGGCGGATTTAGCAATCAGCCCCAGCATTTT

V gene: TRBV30
clone size: .
D gene: TRBD1
J gene: TRBJ2-7
CDR3 protein: CASSPWTGERSYEQYF
CDR3 DNA: TGTGCCAGCAGCCCCTGGACAGGGGAGCGCTCCTACGAGCAGTACTTC

V gene: TRBV18
clone size: .
D gene: .
J gene: TRBJ2-5
CDR3 protein: CASSPLAVQETQYF
CDR3 DNA: TGTGCCAGCTCACCACTTGCGGTCCAAGAGACCCAGTACTTC

V gene: TRBV7-2
clone size: .
D gene: .
J gene: TRBJ2-7
CDR3 protein: CASSLGGPVPYEQYF
CDR3 DNA: TGTGCCAGCAGCTTAGGGGGACCAGTCCCCTACGAGCAGTACTTC